This TCR beta chain stems from a study of cytomegalovirus exposure and HLA in healthy donors. Points from the study as a whole: Later analysis showed most CMV-associated TCR beta chains appearing HLA-restricted. Links to common viral pathogens appeared, in a later analysis, for several of the most significant clusters.

The sample holds one count of this clone. Its specificity is not known. Trimming cost V 5 bases and J 5 bases; bases outside gene matches: 11. The CDR3 contains 15 residues. Germline values: CDR1 SGHRS, CDR2 YFSETQ. It was with 60 Vbeta and 13 Jbeta primers that the PCR ran. Using immunoSEQ multiplex PCR, the repertoire was profiled, and TCRdb retains in-frame clones only, with some absent. In the table there are about 180,000 clones, 65% to 85% of which are singletons. Healthy donors of bone marrow made up the group. The J gene is TRBJ1-2, the V gene TRBV5-1, with 8 bases lining up with TRBD1. This receptor was taken from a man in his 60s in good health and CMV-seronegative. Sequencing used PBMCs. DNA of the CDR3: TGCGCCAGCAGTCGGACAGGGACTCCGGAGTATGGCTACACCTTC. Translation: CASSRTGTPEYGYTF.